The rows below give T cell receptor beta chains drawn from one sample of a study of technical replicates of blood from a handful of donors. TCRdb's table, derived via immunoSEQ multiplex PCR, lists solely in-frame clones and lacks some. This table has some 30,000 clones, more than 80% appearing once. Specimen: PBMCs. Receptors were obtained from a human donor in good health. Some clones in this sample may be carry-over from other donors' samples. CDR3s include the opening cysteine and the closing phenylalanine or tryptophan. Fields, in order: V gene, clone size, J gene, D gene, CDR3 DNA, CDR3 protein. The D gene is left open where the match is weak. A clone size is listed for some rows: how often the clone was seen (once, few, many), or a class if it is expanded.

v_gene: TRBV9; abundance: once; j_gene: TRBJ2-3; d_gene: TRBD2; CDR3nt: TGTGCCAGCAGCGTAGCGGGACTAGCGGGCCAAGCGCAGTATTTT; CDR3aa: CASSVAGLAGQAQYF
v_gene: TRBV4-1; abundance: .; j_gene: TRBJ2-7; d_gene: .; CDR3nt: TGCGCCAGCAGCCAAGTGCAGGGGTACGAGCAGTACTTC; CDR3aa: CASSQVQGYEQYF
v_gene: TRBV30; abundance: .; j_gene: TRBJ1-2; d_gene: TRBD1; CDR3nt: TGTGCCTGGAAAGGGCTCCGGTCAGGAGGACAGGGGGCGGCTAACTATGGCTACACCTTC; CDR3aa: CAWKGLRSGGQGAANYGYTF
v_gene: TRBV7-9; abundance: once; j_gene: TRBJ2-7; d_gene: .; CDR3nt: TGTGCCAGCAGCCGAATATTTACAGGGAACCTCTCCTACGAGCAGTACTTC; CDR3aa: CASSRIFTGNLSYEQYF
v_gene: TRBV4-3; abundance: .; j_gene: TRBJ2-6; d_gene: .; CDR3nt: TGCGCCAGCAGCCAAGACTCCGGACAGACTGGGGCCAACGTCCTGACTTTC; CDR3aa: CASSQDSGQTGANVLTF
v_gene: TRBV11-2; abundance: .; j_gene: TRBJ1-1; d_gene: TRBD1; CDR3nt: TGTGCCAGCAGCTCGGACAGGGTGAAAGCTTTCTTT; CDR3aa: CASSSDRVKAFF
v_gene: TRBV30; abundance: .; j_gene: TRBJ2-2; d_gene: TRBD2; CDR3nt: TGTGCCTGGAGGCCTGCGGGGGTCCCCGGGGAGCTGTTTTTT; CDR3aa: CAWRPAGVPGELFF
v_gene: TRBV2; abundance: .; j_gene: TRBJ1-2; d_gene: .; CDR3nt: TGTGCCAGCAGTCGAGAGGGTGGCTACACCTTC; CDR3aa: CASSREGGYTF
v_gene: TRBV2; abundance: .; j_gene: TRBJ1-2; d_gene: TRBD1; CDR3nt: TGTGCCAGCAGTGAACTAGGGGGCAGAAACTATGGCTACACCTTC; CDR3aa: CASSELGGRNYGYTF
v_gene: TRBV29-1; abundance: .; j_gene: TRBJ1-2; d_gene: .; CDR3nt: TGCAGCGTTGAATTGGAGAATGGCTACACCTTC; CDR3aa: CSVELENGYTF
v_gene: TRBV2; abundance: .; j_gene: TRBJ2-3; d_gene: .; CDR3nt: TGTGCCAGCATAGGGGGTTTTTCCACAGATACGCAGTATTTT; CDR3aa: CASIGGFSTDTQYF
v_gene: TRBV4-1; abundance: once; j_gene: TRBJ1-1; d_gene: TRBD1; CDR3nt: TGCGCCAGCAGCCAAGACTATGGTAGGGACAGGGGCCTGAACACTGAAGCTTTCTTT; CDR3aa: CASSQDYGRDRGLNTEAFF
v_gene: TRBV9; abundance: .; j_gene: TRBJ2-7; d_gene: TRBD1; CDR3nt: TGTGCCAGCAGCGTGGGAGGACAGGGGGCATACGAGCAGTACTTC; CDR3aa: CASSVGGQGAYEQYF
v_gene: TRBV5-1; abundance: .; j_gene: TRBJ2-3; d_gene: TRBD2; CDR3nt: TGCGCCAGCAGCTTCGGGGGGGCGGGAACAGATACGCAGTATTTT; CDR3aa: CASSFGGAGTDTQYF
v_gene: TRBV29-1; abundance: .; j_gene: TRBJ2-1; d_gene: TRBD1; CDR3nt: TGCAGCGTTGAAGAGCCCGGGACAGGGGCCTACAATGAGCAGTTCTTC; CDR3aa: CSVEEPGTGAYNEQFF
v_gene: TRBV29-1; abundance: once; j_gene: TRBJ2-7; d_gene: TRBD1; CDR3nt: TGCAGCGTGGCGGACAGGGTATTCGAGCAGTACTTC; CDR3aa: CSVADRVFEQYF
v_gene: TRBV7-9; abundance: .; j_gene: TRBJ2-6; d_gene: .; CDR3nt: TGTGCCAGCAGCTTTCAGCGTTCTGGGGCCAACGTCCTGACTTTC; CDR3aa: CASSFQRSGANVLTF
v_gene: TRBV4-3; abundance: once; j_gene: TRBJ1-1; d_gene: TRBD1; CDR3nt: TGCGCCAGCAGCCAAGCTACAGGGGGCTTGACTGAAGCTTTCTTT; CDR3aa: CASSQATGGLTEAFF
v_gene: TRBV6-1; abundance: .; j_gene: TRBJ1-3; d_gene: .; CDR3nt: TGTGCCAGCAGTGAGGCCAGGGAGGACACCATATATTTT; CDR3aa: CASSEAREDTIYF
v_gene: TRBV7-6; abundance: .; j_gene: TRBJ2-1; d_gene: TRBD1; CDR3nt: TGTGCCAGCAGCTTAGGGTTTAGGGGGCCGGACTACAATGAGCAGTTCTTC; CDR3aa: CASSLGFRGPDYNEQFF
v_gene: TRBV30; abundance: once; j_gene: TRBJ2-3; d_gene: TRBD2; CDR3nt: TGTGCCTGGAGTTTACCGGGACCCCGGGAGGGCCCAGATACGCAGTATTTT; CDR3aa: CAWSLPGPREGPDTQYF
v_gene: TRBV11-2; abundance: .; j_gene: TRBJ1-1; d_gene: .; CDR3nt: TGTGCCAGCAGCTCGACACAGAACACTGAAGCTTTCTTT; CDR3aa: CASSSTQNTEAFF
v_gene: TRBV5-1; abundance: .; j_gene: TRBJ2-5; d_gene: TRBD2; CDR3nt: TGCGCCAGCAGCTACGCTAGCGGTCCAGAAGAGACCCAGTACTTC; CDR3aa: CASSYASGPEETQYF
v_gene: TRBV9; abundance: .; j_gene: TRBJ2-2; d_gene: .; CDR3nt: TGTGCCAGCAGCGCCGAGGTGTTAGGGGCCAACACCGGGGAGCTGTTTTTT; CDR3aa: CASSAEVLGANTGELFF
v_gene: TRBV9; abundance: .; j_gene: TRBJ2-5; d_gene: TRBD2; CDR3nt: TGTGCCAGCAGCGTAGACGACCCGGGACTAGCGGGAGAGACCCAGTACTTC; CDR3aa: CASSVDDPGLAGETQYF
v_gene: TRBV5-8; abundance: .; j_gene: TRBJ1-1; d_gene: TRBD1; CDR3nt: TGTGCCAGCAGCAGAAGAAGACAGGGACGGACGAACACTGAAGCTTTCTTT; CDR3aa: CASSRRRQGRTNTEAFF
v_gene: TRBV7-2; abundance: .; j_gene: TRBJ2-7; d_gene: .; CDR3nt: TGTGCCAGCAGCTTAGGACGGGAGTCCTACGAGCAGTACTTC; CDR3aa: CASSLGRESYEQYF
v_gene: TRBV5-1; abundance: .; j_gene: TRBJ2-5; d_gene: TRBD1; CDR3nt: TGCGCCAGCAGGGTACAGGGGGCCTCCTCACAAGAGACCCAGTACTTC; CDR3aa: CASRVQGASSQETQYF
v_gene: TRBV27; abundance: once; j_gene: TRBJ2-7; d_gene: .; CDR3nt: TGTGCCAGCAGCCCCACCATAGCGGACGAGACCTACGAGCAGTACTTC; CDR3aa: CASSPTIADETYEQYF
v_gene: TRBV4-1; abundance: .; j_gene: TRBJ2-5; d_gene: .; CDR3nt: TGCGCCAGCAGCCAACAAGGTAGAGGGCCCCAAGAGACCCAGTACTTC; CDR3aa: CASSQQGRGPQETQYF
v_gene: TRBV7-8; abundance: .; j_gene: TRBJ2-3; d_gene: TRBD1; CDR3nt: TGTGCCAGCAGCTTAGGCTGGACAAAAATAACAGGGGGCACGCAGTATTTT; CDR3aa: CASSLGWTKITGGTQYF
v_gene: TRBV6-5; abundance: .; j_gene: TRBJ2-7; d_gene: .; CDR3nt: TGTGCCAGCAGTTACTCGAAGGGGTACGAGCAGTACTTC; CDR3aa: CASSYSKGYEQYF
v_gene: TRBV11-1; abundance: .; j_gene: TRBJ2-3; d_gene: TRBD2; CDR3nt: TGTGCCAGCAGCTTAGGACTAGCGGGGGGGACGCAGTATTTT; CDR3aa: CASSLGLAGGTQYF
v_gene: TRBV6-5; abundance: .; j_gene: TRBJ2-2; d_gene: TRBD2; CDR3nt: TGTGCCTCACGAAGTCGCGGGAGAGTAACCGGGGAGCTGTTTTTT; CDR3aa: CASRSRGRVTGELFF
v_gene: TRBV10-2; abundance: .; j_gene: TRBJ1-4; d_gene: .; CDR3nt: TGCGCCAGCAGTGAGTTGGGGAGCACTAATGAAAAACTGTTTTTT; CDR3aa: CASSELGSTNEKLFF
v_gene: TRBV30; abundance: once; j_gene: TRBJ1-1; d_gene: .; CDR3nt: TGTGCCTGGAGTGTCGGGGTTAGCGCTGAAGCTTTCTTT; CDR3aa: CAWSVGVSAEAFF
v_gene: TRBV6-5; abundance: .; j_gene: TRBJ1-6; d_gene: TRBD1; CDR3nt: TGTGCCAGCAGTAAAGACAGGGGGCCGGCACCCCTCCACTTT; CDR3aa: CASSKDRGPAPLHF
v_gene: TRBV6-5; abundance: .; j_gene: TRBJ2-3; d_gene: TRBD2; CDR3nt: TGTGCCAGCAGTTACTTCGGGGGGGCAGATACGCAGTATTTT; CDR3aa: CASSYFGGADTQYF
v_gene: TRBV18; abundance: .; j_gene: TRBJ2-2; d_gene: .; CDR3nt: TGTGCCAGCTCCCGCAGGTCCCAGGCTGGGAACACCGGGGAGCTGTTTTTT; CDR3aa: CASSRRSQAGNTGELFF
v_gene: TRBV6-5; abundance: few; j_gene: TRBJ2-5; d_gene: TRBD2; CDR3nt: TGTGCCAGCAGACGGACAGCGGGGGGGCAAGAGACCCAGTACTTC; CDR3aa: CASRRTAGGQETQYF
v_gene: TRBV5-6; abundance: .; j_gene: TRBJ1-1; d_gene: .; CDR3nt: TGTGCCAGCAGAAGGGAGGGTTGGAACACTGAAGCTTTCTTT; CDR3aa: CASRREGWNTEAFF
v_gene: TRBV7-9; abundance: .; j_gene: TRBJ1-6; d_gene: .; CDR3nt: TGTGCCAGCAGCGCCTACGCGGGGGGGGATTCACCCCTCCACTTT; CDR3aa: CASSAYAGGDSPLHF
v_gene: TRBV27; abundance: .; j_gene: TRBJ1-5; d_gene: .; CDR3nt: TGTGCCAGCAGTTTCTTGGGGGGTCAGCCCCAGCATTTT; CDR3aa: CASSFLGGQPQHF
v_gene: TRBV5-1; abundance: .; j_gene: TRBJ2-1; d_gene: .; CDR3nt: TGCGCCAGCACATACGGCGGCGCCTACAATGAGCAGTTCTTC; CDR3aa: CASTYGGAYNEQFF
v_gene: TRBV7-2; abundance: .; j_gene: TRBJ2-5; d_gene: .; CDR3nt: TGTGCCAGCAGTTCAGCGCCCGGGGTCGAGACCCAGTACTTC; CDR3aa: CASSSAPGVETQYF
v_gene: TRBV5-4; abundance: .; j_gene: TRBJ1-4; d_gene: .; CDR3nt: TGTGCCAGCAGCTTATTGGGCCCTAATGAAAAACTGTTTTTT; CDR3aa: CASSLLGPNEKLFF
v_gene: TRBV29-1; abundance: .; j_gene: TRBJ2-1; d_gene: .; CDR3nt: TGCAGCGTCGGAGGGCTAGCGAGTTCCTACAATGAGCAGTTCTTC; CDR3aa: CSVGGLASSYNEQFF
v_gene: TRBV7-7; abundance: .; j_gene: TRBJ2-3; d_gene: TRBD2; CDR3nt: TGTGCCAGCAGCCCCACTAGCGGGGGTACAGATACGCAGTATTTT; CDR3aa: CASSPTSGGTDTQYF
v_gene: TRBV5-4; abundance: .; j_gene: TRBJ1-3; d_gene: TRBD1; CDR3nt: TGTGCCAGCAGCTTGAAAAGGACAGGGACATCTGGAAACACCATATATTTT; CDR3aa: CASSLKRTGTSGNTIYF
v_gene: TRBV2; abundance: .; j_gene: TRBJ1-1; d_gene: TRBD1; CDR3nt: TGTGCCAGCAGCGAACAGGGGGTGCGCACTGAAGCTTTCTTT; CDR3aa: CASSEQGVRTEAFF
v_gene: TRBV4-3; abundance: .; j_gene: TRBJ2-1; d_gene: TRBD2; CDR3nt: TGCGCCAGCAGCCAAGCTTACATAGGGAGGGTCCCCAGAGGGCAGTTCTTC; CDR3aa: CASSQAYIGRVPRGQFF
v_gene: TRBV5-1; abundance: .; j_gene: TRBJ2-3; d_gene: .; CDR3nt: TGCGCCAGCAACTCGCAGTATTTT; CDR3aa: CASNSQYF
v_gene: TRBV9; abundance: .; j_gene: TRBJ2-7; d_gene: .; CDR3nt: TGTGCCAGCAGCGTAGCGACAGCCCAGTACTTC; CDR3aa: CASSVATAQYF
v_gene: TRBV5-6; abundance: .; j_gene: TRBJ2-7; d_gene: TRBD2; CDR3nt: TGTGCCAGCAGCTTTTTCGCGGGAGTATTGCGGCAGTACTTC; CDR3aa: CASSFFAGVLRQYF
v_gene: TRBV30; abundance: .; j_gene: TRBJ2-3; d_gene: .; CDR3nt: TGTGCCTGGGATAAAGGGGGGGCAGATACGCAGTATTTT; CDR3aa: CAWDKGGADTQYF